The clone carrying this TCR beta chain has just one count. This sample stems from a study of tumor-infiltrating lymphocytes in localized non-small cell lung cancer. About the study: Each patient gave resected tumor and non-adjacent uninvolved lung tissue.

This table comes from immunoSEQ multiplex PCR, and its TCRdb copy is limited to in-frame clones, with some not included. The profile shows some 16,000 clones, roughly 40% of them singletons. Specimen: lung tumor tissue. This sequence was found in a human donor with non-small cell lung cancer.

The CDR3 here is CASSPQNRGINEKLFF. The CDR3 bases are TGTGCCAGCAGCCCCCAAAACAGGGGCATTAATGAAAAACTGTTTTTT. V gene TRBV7-9 combines with J gene TRBJ1-4, with TRBD1 matching over 7 bases. The CDR3 loop spans 16 amino acids. From germline, CDR1 is SEHNR and CDR2 FQNEAQ (reference sequence). V was clipped by 5 bases and J by 4 bases; unmatched bases: 10.